Included here is one T cell receptor beta chain sequence, with context. This CDR3 spans 14 amino acids. Germline CDR1 is DFQATT and CDR2 is SNEGSKA (reference sequence). V was pared by 3 bases and J by 7 bases, with 6 bases of the junction left unmatched. This entry is derived from a study of blood T cell repertoires in COVID-19. Using immunoSEQ multiplex PCR, the repertoire was profiled, and TCRdb retains in-frame clones only, with some absent. The table has almost 200,000 clones, roughly 80% seen once. This receptor was taken from a man aged 55 to 69 with COVID-19, enrolled during active disease. Sequencing input: peripheral blood. The chain uses TRBV20-1 and TRBJ1-6; 7 bases fit TRBD1. CDR3 coding DNA: TGCAGTGCTAGTATCGGGACAGTAAATTCACCCCTCCACTTT. It is translated as CSASIGTVNSPLHF.